This T cell receptor (beta chain) stems from a study of blood T cell repertoires in COVID-19. At the level of the study: PBMCs, B-cell-depleted T cells, or T cells were the source of the cDNA or gDNA that made up the material.

Participant ages covered about 18 to 95 years across 24 US areas. Assignments of participants to cohorts depended upon their own reported clinical history. Exposed enrollees encountered a COVID-19 case at some point within 2 weeks before study entry. The table came from immunoSEQ multiplex PCR; TCRdb's copy has only in-frame clones and leaves some out. The table shows about 250,000 clones, with 75% to 90% occurring only once. This CDR3 is built from 18 residues. The sequenced material came from PBMCs or T cells enriched from blood (not recorded which). J is TRBJ2-1 and V is TRBV21-1; the table's D call, TRBD1, has no DNA check behind it. TRBV21-1 is tagged as a pseudogene. This TCR was sampled from a woman in her forties who had been exposed to COVID-19. CDR3: CASSKVTGSPSPYNEQFF. The CDR3 DNA is TGTGCCAGCAGCAAAGTAACAGGGTCCCCTAGTCCCTACAATGAGCAGTTCTTC.